This T cell receptor (beta chain) was captured by sequencing in a study of Ad26.COV2.S vaccination and SARS-CoV-2 variants. Data came from immunoSEQ multiplex PCR; TCRdb stores just in-frame clones and leaves some out. The sample yields around 340,000 clones, 65% to 90% seen once. Concerning this clone itself: Its antigen is unidentified.

Treatment given: roughly 20 received Ad26.COV2.S at low or high dose, single or two shots; about 5 received placebo; per-sample allocation not given. The samples were gathered on day 63 after the first injection of vaccine or placebo. Findings and caveats of the study: Spike-specific TCR breadth was greater after Ad26.COV2.S than placebo.

The receptor's source is a person between 18 and 60 years old who received the Ad26.COV2.S COVID-19 vaccine or a placebo. Here the sequenced sample was peripheral blood, taken in a trial of Ad26.COV2.S vaccine versus placebo.

In DNA form, the CDR3 reads TGTGCCAGCAAGTCGGGGGGGTACTATGGCTACACCTTC. Translated: CASKSGGYYGYTF. The rearrangement uses TRBV28 and TRBJ1-2; D might be TRBD1 (5 bases). Trimming took 7 bases from V and 3 from J, leaving 12 bases between them. The germline CDR1 and CDR2 sequences are MDHEN and SYDVKM. The CDR3 has 13 residues.